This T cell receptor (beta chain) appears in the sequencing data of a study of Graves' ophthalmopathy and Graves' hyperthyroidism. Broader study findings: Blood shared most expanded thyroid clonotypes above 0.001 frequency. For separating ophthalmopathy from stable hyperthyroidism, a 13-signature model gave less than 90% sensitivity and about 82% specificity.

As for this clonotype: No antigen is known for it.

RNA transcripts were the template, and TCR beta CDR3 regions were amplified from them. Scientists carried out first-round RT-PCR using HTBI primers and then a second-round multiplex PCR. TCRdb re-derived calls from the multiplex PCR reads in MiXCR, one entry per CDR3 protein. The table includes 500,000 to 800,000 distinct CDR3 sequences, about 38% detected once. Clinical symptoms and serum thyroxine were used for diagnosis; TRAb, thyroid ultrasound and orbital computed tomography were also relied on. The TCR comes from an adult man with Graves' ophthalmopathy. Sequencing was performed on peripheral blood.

The CDR3 bases are TGTGCCAGCAGCTTGGGACAGGGGACGGTCTACGAGCAGTACTTC. Translated, it gives CASSLGQGTVYEQYF. V gene TRBV7-3 combines with J gene TRBJ2-7; 10 bases fit TRBD1. The CDR3 runs to 15 residues. Germline CDR1 SGHTA, CDR2 FQGTGA. Losses at the gene ends were 3 bases for V and 3 bases for J; bases not matched to a gene: 5. The complete variable domain, with remaining parts taken from reference TRBV7-3 and TRBJ2-7, reads GAGVSQTPSNKVTEKGKYVELRCDPISGHTALYWYRQSLGQGPEFLIYFQGTGAADDSGLPNDRFFAVRPEGSVSTLKIQRTERGDSAVYLCASSLGQGTVYEQYFGPGTRLTVT.